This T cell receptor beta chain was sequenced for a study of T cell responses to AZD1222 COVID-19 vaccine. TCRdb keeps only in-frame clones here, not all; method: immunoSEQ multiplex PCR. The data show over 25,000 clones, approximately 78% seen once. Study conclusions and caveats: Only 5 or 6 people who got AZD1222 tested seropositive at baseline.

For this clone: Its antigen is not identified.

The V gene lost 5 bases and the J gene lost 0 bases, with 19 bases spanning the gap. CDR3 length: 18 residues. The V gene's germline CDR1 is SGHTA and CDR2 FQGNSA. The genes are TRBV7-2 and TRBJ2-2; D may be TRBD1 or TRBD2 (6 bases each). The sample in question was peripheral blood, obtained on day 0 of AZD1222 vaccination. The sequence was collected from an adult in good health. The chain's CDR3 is CASSRPRGLAPNTGELFF. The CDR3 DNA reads TGTGCCAGCAGCAGGCCCCGGGGGCTAGCTCCGAACACCGGGGAGCTGTTTTTT.